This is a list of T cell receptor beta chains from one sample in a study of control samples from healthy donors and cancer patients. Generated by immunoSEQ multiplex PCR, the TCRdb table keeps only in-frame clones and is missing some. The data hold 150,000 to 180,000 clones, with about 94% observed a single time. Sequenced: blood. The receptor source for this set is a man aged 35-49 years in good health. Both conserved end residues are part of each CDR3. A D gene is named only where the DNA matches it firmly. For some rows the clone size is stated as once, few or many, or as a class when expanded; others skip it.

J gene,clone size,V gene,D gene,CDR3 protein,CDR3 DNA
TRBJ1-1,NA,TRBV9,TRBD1,CASSPAGQGVEAFF,TGTGCCAGCAGCCCGGCGGGACAGGGGGTTGAAGCTTTCTTT
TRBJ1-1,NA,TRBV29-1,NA,CSVVDPAKNTEAFF,TGCAGCGTTGTGGATCCAGCCAAGAACACTGAAGCTTTCTTT
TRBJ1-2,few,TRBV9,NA,CASSVGRSYGYTF,TGTGCCAGCAGCGTAGGACGGTCCTATGGCTACACCTTC
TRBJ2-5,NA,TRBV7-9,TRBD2,CASSPGATSGGEQETQYF,TGTGCCAGCAGCCCGGGGGCCACTAGCGGGGGGGAACAAGAGACCCAGTACTTC
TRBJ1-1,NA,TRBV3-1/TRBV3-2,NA,CATRQHLNTEAFF,TGTGCCACCAGACAGCACCTGAACACTGAAGCTTTCTTT
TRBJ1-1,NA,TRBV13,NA,CASSLGGNTEAFF,TGTGCCAGCAGCTTAGGCGGGAACACTGAAGCTTTCTTT
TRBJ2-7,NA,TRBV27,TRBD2,CASSFARGGLYEQYF,TGTGCCAGCAGTTTTGCGCGGGGGGGCCTCTACGAGCAGTACTTC
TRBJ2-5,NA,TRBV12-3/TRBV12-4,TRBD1,CASSWTGGETQYF,TGTGCCAGCAGTTGGACAGGGGGCGAGACCCAGTACTTC
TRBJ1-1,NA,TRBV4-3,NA,CASRQGRGANTEAFF,TGCGCCAGCAGGCAAGGTCGGGGGGCGAACACTGAAGCTTTCTTT
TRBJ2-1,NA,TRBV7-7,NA,CASSPGHGSYNEQFF,TGTGCCAGCAGTCCCGGGCACGGGTCCTACAATGAGCAGTTCTTC
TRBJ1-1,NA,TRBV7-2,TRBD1,CASSLLGQGKTEAFF,TGTGCCAGCAGCCTATTAGGACAGGGAAAGACTGAAGCTTTCTTT
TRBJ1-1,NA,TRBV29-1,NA,CSVERGWDTEAFF,TGCAGCGTTGAGAGGGGTTGGGACACTGAAGCTTTCTTT
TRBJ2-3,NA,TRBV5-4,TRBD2,CASMTSGGADTQYF,TGTGCCAGCATGACTAGCGGGGGGGCAGATACGCAGTATTTT
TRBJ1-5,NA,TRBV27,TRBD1,CASAQGAGVQPQHF,TGTGCCAGCGCCCAGGGGGCAGGAGTTCAGCCCCAGCATTTT
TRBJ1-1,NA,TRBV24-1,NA,CATSDGVEAFF,TGTGCCACCAGTGACGGGGTTGAAGCTTTCTTT
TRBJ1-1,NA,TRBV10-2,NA,CASSERGAEAFF,TGCGCCAGCAGTGAAAGAGGGGCTGAAGCTTTCTTT
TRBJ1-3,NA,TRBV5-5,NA,CASSLEFGNTIYF,TGTGCCAGCAGCTTGGAGTTTGGAAACACCATATATTTT
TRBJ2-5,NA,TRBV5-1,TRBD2,CASSSRLAGEETQYF,TGCGCCAGCAGCTCCAGACTAGCGGGGGAGGAGACCCAGTACTTC
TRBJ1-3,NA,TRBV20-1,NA,CSASSPGAGNTIYF,TGCAGTGCTAGTTCGCCCGGGGCTGGAAACACCATATATTTT
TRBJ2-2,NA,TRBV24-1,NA,CATSDLGRGHGELFF,TGTGCCACCAGTGATTTAGGTCGGGGGCACGGGGAGCTGTTTTTT
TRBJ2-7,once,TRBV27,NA,CASSLSGQYYEQYF,TGTGCCAGCAGTTTATCAGGACAGTACTACGAGCAGTACTTC
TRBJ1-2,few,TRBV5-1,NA,CASSQTGDDVGYTF,TGCGCCAGCAGCCAGACGGGGGACGACGTTGGCTACACCTTC
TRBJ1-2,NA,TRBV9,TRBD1,CASSPQTGSTF,TGTGCCAGCAGCCCCCAGACAGGGAGCACCTTC
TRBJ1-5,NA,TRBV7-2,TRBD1,CASGGQGGILGQPQHF,TGTGCCAGCGGCGGACAGGGAGGAATTCTTGGTCAGCCCCAGCATTTT
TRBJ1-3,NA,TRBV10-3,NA,CAISESAPLDTIYF,TGTGCCATCAGTGAGTCAGCCCCGTTGGACACCATATATTTT
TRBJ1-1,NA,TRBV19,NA,CASIPPRQVGRTEAFF,TGTGCCAGTATCCCCCCCCGACAGGTGGGGAGGACTGAAGCTTTCTTT
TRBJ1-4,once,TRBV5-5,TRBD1,CASSSPETGGNEKLFF,TGTGCCAGCAGCTCTCCCGAGACAGGGGGTAATGAAAAACTGTTTTTT
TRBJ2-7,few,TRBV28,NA,CASSSLREQYF,TGTGCCAGCAGTTCCCTCAGGGAGCAGTACTTC
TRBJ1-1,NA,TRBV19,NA,CASSIRGHTEAFF,TGTGCCAGTAGTATAAGAGGTCACACTGAAGCTTTCTTT
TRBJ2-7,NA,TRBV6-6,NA,CASRGGGTYEQYF,TGTGCCAGCAGAGGCGGGGGCACCTACGAGCAGTACTTC
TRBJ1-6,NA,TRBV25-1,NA,CASSAPVGSPLHF,TGTGCCAGCAGTGCCCCAGTAGGTTCACCCCTCCACTTT
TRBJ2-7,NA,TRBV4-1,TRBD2,CASSQVSSGSYEQYF,TGCGCCAGCAGCCAAGTGTCTAGCGGCTCCTACGAGCAGTACTTC
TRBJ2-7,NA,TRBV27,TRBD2,CASSPGTSGGYEQYF,TGTGCCAGCAGCCCCGGGACTAGCGGGGGGTACGAGCAGTACTTC
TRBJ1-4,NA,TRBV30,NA,CAWSVGGTFEKLFF,TGTGCCTGGAGTGTTGGGGGGACGTTTGAAAAACTGTTTTTT
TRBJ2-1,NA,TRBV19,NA,CASSVASLSSYNEQFF,TGTGCCAGTAGTGTGGCAAGTTTGAGCTCCTACAATGAGCAGTTCTTC
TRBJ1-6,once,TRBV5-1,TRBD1,CASSDQTGGSPLHF,TGCGCCAGCAGCGATCAGACAGGGGGATCACCCCTCCACTTT
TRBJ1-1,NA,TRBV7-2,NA,CASSLAVTANTEAFF,TGTGCCAGCAGCTTAGCGGTGACTGCGAACACTGAAGCTTTCTTT
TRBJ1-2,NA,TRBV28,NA,CASSLSSRNGYTF,TGTGCCAGCAGTTTAAGCAGTAGAAACGGCTACACCTTC
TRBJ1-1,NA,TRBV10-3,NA,CAISTGNTEAFF,TGTGCCATCTCTACAGGGAACACTGAAGCTTTCTTT
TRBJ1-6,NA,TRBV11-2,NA,CASSLVVRSNYNSPLHF,TGTGCCAGCAGCTTAGTTGTGCGGTCAAACTATAATTCACCCCTCCACTTT
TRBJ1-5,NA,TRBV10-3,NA,CAISESAGTNQPQHF,TGTGCCATCAGTGAGTCGGCAGGGACCAATCAGCCCCAGCATTTT
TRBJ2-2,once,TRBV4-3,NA,CASSQVWGNTGELFF,TGCGCCAGCAGCCAAGTCTGGGGTAACACCGGGGAGCTGTTTTTT
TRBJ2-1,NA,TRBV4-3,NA,CASSQASRPGNEQFF,TGCGCCAGCAGCCAAGCCTCCAGGCCCGGAAATGAGCAGTTCTTC
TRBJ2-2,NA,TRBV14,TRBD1,CASSPGQDPNTGELFF,TGTGCCAGCAGCCCCGGACAGGACCCGAACACCGGGGAGCTGTTTTTT
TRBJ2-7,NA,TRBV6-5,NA,CASSYSPGLAYEQYF,TGTGCCAGCAGTTACTCGCCCGGGCTCGCCTACGAGCAGTACTTC
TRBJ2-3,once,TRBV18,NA,CASSLVPTDTQYF,TGTGCCAGCTCACTCGTGCCCACAGATACGCAGTATTTT